This entry is about one TCR beta chain. The sample originates from a study of blood T cell repertoires in COVID-19. Across the whole study: Both acute and convalescent COVID-19 samples were obtained from the United States, Italy and Spain. From T cells, B-cell-depleted T cells, or PBMCs came the material, which was cDNA or gDNA.

Study processing details: Estimation of nucleated cell counts relied on the amplification of reference gene primers. Assay used: immunoSEQ multiplex PCR; TCRdb lists only in-frame clones, some missing. Clone size and V and J calls were adopted from that table, with D and trimming inferred from the DNA. The sample records roughly 140,000 clones, approximately 84% being singletons. The receptor comes from a young woman who had been exposed to COVID-19. The sample consisted of PBMCs or T cells enriched from blood (not recorded which).

CDR3 DNA: TGCAGCGCCGGGTTGGGGGCGGAGAACACTGAAGCTTTCTTT. Protein: CSAGLGAENTEAFF. The chain has TRBV29-1 and TRBJ1-1; D possibly corresponds to TRBD1 (6 bases). Trimming took 7 bases from V and 1 from J, leaving 16 bases between them. CDR3 length: 14 amino acids. Germline CDR1 is SQVTM and CDR2 is ANQGSEA.